This T cell receptor (beta chain) was recorded in a study of blood T cell repertoires in COVID-19 (dated by TCRdb to 2018 to 2020). Regarding the complete study: Samples from collaborators originated in the United States, Italy and Spain and spanned both the acute and convalescent phases of COVID-19. The prospective study material was composed of cDNA or gDNA derived from T cells, B-cell-depleted T cells, or PBMCs. Deeply sampled blood TCRbeta repertoires from subjects exposed to, actively infected with, or recovered from COVID-19 were included in the dataset. The repertoires were made available in a free public database intended to serve as a resource for research on the immune response to SARS-CoV-2. Samples were obtained from the ongoing ImmuneRACE study (first 160 participants) and from over a thousand subjects provided by 6 global collaborators. A de-identified subject ID, COVID-19 status, age in years and sex were almost always included in the sample metadata. Where available, HLA class I and class II types were taken from metadata supplied by the sample provider and were not determined by assay-based typing. The paper as a whole reports these results and caveats: How much clinical and demographic metadata was included differed by source and by participant, and the metadata was provided uncurated.

Points on this clone: The specificity of this receptor is unknown. Per-base qualities were not stored, and no clone one base away is much larger.

At one collaborating source in Seattle, patients were enrolled during active infection and were followed longitudinally through the course of disease. Each collaborating institution followed its own protocols to collect whole blood in K2EDTA tubes. For TCRbeta analysis, collaborator samples were shipped as frozen whole blood, as isolated PBMCs, or as DNA extracted from either sample type. The immunoSEQ Assay, a bias-controlled multiplex PCR, was used to amplify TCRbeta CDR3 regions from genomic DNA. The study's own analysis went as follows. Nucleated cell counts per sample were estimated from amplification of reference gene primers within the assay. To quantify the absolute abundance of each unique TCRbeta CDR3 rearrangement, sequence reads were collapsed and filtered. For each sample, productive Simpson clonality was calculated as the square root of Simpson's diversity index across productive rearrangements. In its TCRdb copy, this immuneACCESS table keeps in-frame sequences only and misses some clones. Where compared with another copy, unresolved V genes explain less than half of these, and the others have no known cause. From that table come the V and J calls and clone size; the DNA was used to work out D and trimming. The sample contains under 300,000 clones, 90% of them found a single time. Clones ranked in the top ten supply around 1.9% of the sample.

Including the terminal cysteine and phenylalanine, the CDR3 comprises 17 residues. Only the CDR3 portion is preserved as DNA: 51 bases, with reading frame beginning at the first base. V gives up 1 base and J gives up 0 bases, and the segment between their germline ends measures 15 bases. For CDR1 and CDR2, the germline V gene lists LGHNA and YSLEER. The TCR comes from a woman aged 60 to 75 with COVID-19, enrolled during active disease. Sequencing was done on a sample of peripheral blood. The sequence joins TRBV4-3 to TRBJ1-1, with a weak D call of TRBD1 (6 bases match). The CDR3 protein: CASSQAGVGLMNTEAFF. The nucleotides read TGCGCCAGCAGCCAAGCAGGGGTAGGATTGATGAACACTGAAGCTTTCTTT.